This entry is about one T cell receptor beta chain. One Seattle source followed patients from active infection through their disease course. In the authors' methods: From reference gene primer amplification, estimates of nucleated cell counts were derived. Assay: immunoSEQ multiplex PCR; the TCRdb copy retains only in-frame clones and omits some. From that table come the V and J calls and clone size; the DNA was used to work out D and trimming. The sample shows 350,000 to 400,000 clones, roughly 90% of them seen only once. This record belongs to a study of blood T cell repertoires in COVID-19. Study information: T cells, B-cell-depleted T cells, or PBMCs supplied cDNA or gDNA.

This CDR3 is 12 amino acids long. V lost 3 bases to trimming and J lost 8 bases; unmatched junction nucleotides: 3. Germline V lookup: CDR1 DFQATT, CDR2 SNEGSKA (reference sequence). Sequencing input: peripheral blood. The TCR originated in a woman aged 30 to 39 with COVID-19, enrolled during active disease. This chain links TRBV20-1 with TRBJ1-4, with 7 bases matching TRBD1. CDR3 sequence (DNA): TGCAGTGCTAGTGCGACAGGGGAAAAACTGTTTTTT. This sequence encodes CSASATGEKLFF.